This TCR beta chain stems from a study of OX40 agonist ivuxolimab in advanced cancers. Study-wide background: Dose-escalation subjects each had hepatocellular carcinoma, melanoma, renal cell or head and neck cancer. Three patients, one with hepatocellular carcinoma and two with cutaneous melanoma, responded partially.

The V end lost 3 bases, the J end lost 0 bases, and 13 bases lay between the germline ends. Germline CDR1 reads SGHKS; CDR2 reads YYEKEE (reference sequence). CDR3 length: 16 residues. The method was immunoSEQ multiplex PCR; TCRdb's version includes in-frame clones alone and lacks a portion of them. The sample holds around 33,000 clones, roughly 89% seen once. The receptor comes from an adult with an advanced solid tumor such as melanoma, head and neck, liver or kidney cancer. The sample in question was CD4+ or CD8+ T cells sorted from blood, obtained in a trial of the OX40 agonist ivuxolimab. The chain carries TRBV5-5 and TRBJ1-5; D is uncertain. As DNA, the CDR3 is TGTGCCAGCAGCTGGATCTGGACGGATAGCAATCAGCCCCAGCATTTT. Translated, it gives CASSWIWTDSNQPQHF.